The text below deals with one T cell receptor beta chain. Its antigen is unidentified. Trimming took 6 bases from V and 8 from J, leaving 19 bases between them. Germline V CDR1 and CDR2: MNHNS, SASEGT. The CDR3 runs to 14 residues. This sample is drawn from a study of OX40 agonist ivuxolimab in advanced cancers. Study background: With a range of about 20 to 79, age averaged roughly 60 years, and about 80% were male.

Method: immunoSEQ multiplex PCR; TCRdb's copy keeps in-frame clones and lacks some. The table records tens of thousands of clones, 80% to 90% of them present only once. Study-level points and caveats: Specificity for antigen went undetermined in the expanded peripheral T cells. Clones of CD4+ and CD8+ blood T cells grew by week 6 at doses of 0.1 to 3.0 mg/kg.

The receptor was isolated from an adult with an advanced solid tumor such as melanoma, head and neck, liver or kidney cancer. Sequenced material: CD4+ or CD8+ T cells sorted from blood, taken in a trial of the OX40 agonist ivuxolimab. V and J are TRBV6-1 and TRBJ1-2; perhaps TRBD1 as D (5 bases). The CDR3 DNA is TGTGCCAGCAGCCATGGGGCAGGGAGTAACGGCTACACCTTC. Translation gives CASSHGAGSNGYTF.